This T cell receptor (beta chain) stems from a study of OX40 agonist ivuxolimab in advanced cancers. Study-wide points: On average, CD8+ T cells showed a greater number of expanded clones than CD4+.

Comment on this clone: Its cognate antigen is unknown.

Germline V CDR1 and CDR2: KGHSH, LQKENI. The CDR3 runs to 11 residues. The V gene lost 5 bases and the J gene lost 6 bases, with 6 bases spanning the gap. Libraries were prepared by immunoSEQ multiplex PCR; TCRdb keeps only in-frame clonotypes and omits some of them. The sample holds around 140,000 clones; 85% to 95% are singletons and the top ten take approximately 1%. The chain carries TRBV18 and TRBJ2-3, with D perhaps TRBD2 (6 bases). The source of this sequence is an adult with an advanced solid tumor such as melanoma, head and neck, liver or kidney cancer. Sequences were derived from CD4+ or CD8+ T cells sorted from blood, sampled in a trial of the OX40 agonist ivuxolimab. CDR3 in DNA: TGTGCCAGCTCAGCGGGGGATACGCAGTATTTT. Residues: CASSAGDTQYF.